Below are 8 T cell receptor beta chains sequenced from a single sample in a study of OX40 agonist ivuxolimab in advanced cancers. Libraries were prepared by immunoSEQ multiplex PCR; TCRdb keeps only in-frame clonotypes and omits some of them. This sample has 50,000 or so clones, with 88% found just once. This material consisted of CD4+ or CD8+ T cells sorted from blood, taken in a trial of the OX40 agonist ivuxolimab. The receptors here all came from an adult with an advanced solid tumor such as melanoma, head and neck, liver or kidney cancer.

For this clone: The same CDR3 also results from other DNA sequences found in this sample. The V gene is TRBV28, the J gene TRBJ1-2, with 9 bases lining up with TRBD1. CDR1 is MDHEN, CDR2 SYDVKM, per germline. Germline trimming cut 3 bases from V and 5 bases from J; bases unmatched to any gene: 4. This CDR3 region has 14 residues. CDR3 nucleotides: TGTGCCAGCAGTTTTGGGGACAGGGTATATGGCTACACCTTC. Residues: CASSFGDRVYGYTF.

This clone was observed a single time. CDR3 DNA: TGTGCCAGCAGCTTAGTCGCGGGGGGGGCCGAAGCTTTCTTT. Amino acid sequence: CASSLVAGGAEAFF. The rearrangement joins TRBV7-9 to TRBJ1-1; possible D gene TRBD1, 6 bases. The CDR3 runs to 14 residues. Germline CDR1 SEHNR, CDR2 FQNEAQ (reference sequence). Trimming cost V 1 base and J 8 bases, with 14 bases left between them. Full variable domain (missing parts from reference TRBV7-9 and TRBJ1-1): DTGVSQNPRHKITKRGQNVTFRCDPISEHNRLYWYRQTLGQGPEFLTYFQNEAQLEKSRLLSDRFSAERPKGSFSTLEIQRTEQGDSAMYLCASSLVAGGAEAFFGQGTRLTVV.

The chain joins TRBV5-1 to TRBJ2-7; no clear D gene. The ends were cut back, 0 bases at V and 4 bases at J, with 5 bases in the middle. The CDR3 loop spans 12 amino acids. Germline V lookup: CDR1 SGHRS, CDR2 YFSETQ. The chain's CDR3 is CASSLDGYEQYF. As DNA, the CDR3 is TGCGCCAGCAGCTTGGATGGGTACGAGCAGTACTTC.

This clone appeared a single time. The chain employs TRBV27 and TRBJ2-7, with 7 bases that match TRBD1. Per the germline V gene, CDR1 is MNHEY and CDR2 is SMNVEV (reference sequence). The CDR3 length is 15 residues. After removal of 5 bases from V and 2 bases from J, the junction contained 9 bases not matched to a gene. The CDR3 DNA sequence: TGTGCCAGCAGTGGAGTGGGACAGCTTGCCTACGAGCAGTACTTC. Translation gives CASSGVGQLAYEQYF.

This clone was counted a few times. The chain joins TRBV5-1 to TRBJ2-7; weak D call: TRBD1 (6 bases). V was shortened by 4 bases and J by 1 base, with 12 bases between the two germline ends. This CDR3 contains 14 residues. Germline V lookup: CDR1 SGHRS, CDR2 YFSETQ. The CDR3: CASSPGTPSYEQYF. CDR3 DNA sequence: TGCGCCAGCAGCCCGGGGACACCGTCCTACGAGCAGTACTTC.

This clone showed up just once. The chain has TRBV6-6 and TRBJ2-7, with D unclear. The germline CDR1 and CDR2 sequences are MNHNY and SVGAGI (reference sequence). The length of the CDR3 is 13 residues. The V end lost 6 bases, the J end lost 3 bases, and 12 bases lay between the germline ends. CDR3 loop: CASRLDGDYEQYF. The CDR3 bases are TGTGCCAGCAGACTGGACGGTGACTACGAGCAGTACTTC.

The CDR3 nucleotides are TGTGCCAGCAGTTTATCTTACCCCGGGCTCGGACACGAGCAGTACTTC. This translates into CASSLSYPGLGHEQYF. The V call is TRBV27, the J call TRBJ2-7; D gene uncertain. Trimming shortened V by 0 bases and J by 5 bases, and 17 bases separated the two germline ends. The CDR3 runs to 16 residues. CDR1 MNHEY and CDR2 SMNVEV come from the germline V gene (reference sequence).

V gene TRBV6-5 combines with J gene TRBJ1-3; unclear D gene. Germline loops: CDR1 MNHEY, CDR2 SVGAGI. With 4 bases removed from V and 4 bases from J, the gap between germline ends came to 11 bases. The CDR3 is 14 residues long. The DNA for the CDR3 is TGTGCCAGCAGTTCCGTACGGTCCGGAAACACCATATATTTT. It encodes CASSSVRSGNTIYF.